This is a list of T cell receptor beta chains from one sample in a study of T cell changes during pregnancy in multiple sclerosis. TCRdb's copy holds only in-frame clones and misses some; the assay was immunoSEQ multiplex PCR. The profile shows tens of thousands of clones, 90% of them singletons. Sequences were derived from peripheral blood, sampled in the first trimester of pregnancy. The receptors shown here come from a female donor in good health, enrolled as a control in a pregnancy study. The CDR3 runs from the conserved cysteine through the conserved F or W. A D gene is named only where the DNA matches it firmly. Some rows have no size entry. The others give once, few or many, or a class for an expanded clone.

size: few; V: TRBV6-4; D: .; J: TRBJ2-3; CDR3: CASSDSISGADTQYF; DNA: TGTGCCAGCAGTGACTCGATATCGGGGGCAGATACGCAGTATTTT
size: .; V: TRBV7-8; D: TRBD1; J: TRBJ2-7; CDR3: CASSPRGGTGSYEQYF; DNA: TGTGCCAGCAGTCCAAGGGGTGGGACAGGGTCCTACGAGCAGTACTTC
size: .; V: TRBV7-9; D: TRBD1; J: TRBJ1-4; CDR3: CASSYGQGLFF; DNA: TGTGCCAGCAGCTACGGACAGGGACTGTTTTTT
size: .; V: TRBV7-2; D: TRBD2; J: TRBJ2-2; CDR3: CASSLGLTSGRAGELFF; DNA: TGTGCCAGCAGCTTAGGTCTCACTAGCGGGAGGGCCGGGGAGCTGTTTTTT
size: .; V: TRBV9; D: TRBD2; J: TRBJ2-1; CDR3: CASSEGWGLAGDEQFF; DNA: TGTGCCAGCAGCGAGGGGTGGGGGCTAGCGGGGGATGAGCAGTTCTTC
size: .; V: TRBV25-1; D: TRBD1; J: TRBJ2-7; CDR3: CASSAPGTGVNEQYF; DNA: TGTGCCAGCAGTGCCCCCGGGACAGGGGTAAACGAGCAGTACTTC
size: .; V: TRBV5-4; D: TRBD2; J: TRBJ2-2; CDR3: CASGLAGGNTGELFF; DNA: TGTGCCAGCGGCCTAGCGGGGGGGAACACCGGGGAGCTGTTTTTT
size: .; V: TRBV4-3; D: .; J: TRBJ2-7; CDR3: CASSQDYSYEQYF; DNA: TGCGCCAGCAGCCAAGACTACTCCTACGAGCAGTACTTC
size: .; V: TRBV5-1; D: .; J: TRBJ1-6; CDR3: CASSLGQEVSPLHF; DNA: TGCGCCAGCAGCTTGGGACAGGAGGTTTCACCCCTCCACTTT
size: few; V: TRBV7-2; D: .; J: TRBJ1-6; CDR3: CASSLGQSNSPLHF; DNA: TGTGCCAGCAGCTTAGGACAGAGTAATTCACCCCTCCACTTT
size: .; V: TRBV2; D: TRBD1; J: TRBJ2-7; CDR3: CASSERQGAIEQYF; DNA: TGTGCCAGCAGTGAAAGACAGGGGGCAATCGAGCAGTACTTC
size: .; V: TRBV28; D: TRBD1; J: TRBJ1-5; CDR3: CASSKRGTGGNQPQHF; DNA: TGTGCCAGCAGTAAAAGGGGGACAGGGGGCAATCAGCCCCAGCATTTT
size: .; V: TRBV9; D: .; J: TRBJ2-5; CDR3: CASSDSGRAETQYF; DNA: TGTGCCAGCAGCGACAGCGGACGGGCAGAGACCCAGTACTTC
size: few; V: TRBV30; D: TRBD1; J: TRBJ1-1; CDR3: CAWRVGTGVTEAFF; DNA: TGTGCCTGGAGGGTTGGGACAGGGGTCACTGAAGCTTTCTTT
size: .; V: TRBV11-2; D: .; J: TRBJ2-7; CDR3: CASSLGAFYEQYF; DNA: TGTGCCAGCAGCTTAGGGGCATTCTACGAGCAGTACTTC
size: .; V: TRBV6-5; D: TRBD1; J: TRBJ2-7; CDR3: CASSYGGGTGAIKQYF; DNA: TGTGCCAGCAGTTATGGGGGAGGGACAGGGGCCATTAAGCAGTACTTC
size: .; V: TRBV10-3; D: TRBD2; J: TRBJ2-3; CDR3: CAIRASGYTDTQYF; DNA: TGTGCCATCAGGGCTAGCGGGTATACAGATACGCAGTATTTT
size: .; V: TRBV19; D: TRBD2; J: TRBJ2-7; CDR3: CASSLGLAYEQYF; DNA: TGTGCCAGTAGTTTGGGACTAGCCTACGAGCAGTACTTC